This entry concerns a single T cell receptor beta chain. Which antigen it targets is not known. The record has no base qualities; no much larger clone is one base away. No treatment had been received by any patient before thyroid surgery. Patient clinical samples collected from the early 2010s to the late 2010s were retrospectively analysed using T-cell receptor beta sequencing. Library method: PCR. These reads were obtained on an Illumina HiSeq 4000. High-throughput sequencing was used to profile the TCR beta-chain CDR3 region of each patient. The source study handled its data this way. Drawing on CDR3 differences between clinicopathological groups, the researchers built a classifier meant to tell apart patients with distant-metastatic papillary thyroid cancer. The Shannon index was used to measure repertoire diversity, and the Morisita-Horn index was used to measure how similar tumor and blood repertoires were. Using fastp at Q25 and MiXCR, TCRdb reprocessed the public reads and kept productive beta chains. These V and J calls originate from TCRdb's pipeline instead of the authors' own analysis. Within this sample are 12,000 or so clones, with around 30% of them counted one time only. In total, the top ten clones hold 20% to 25% of the sample.

V loses 3 bases, J loses 5 bases, and the germline ends lie 13 bases apart. From its cysteine to its phenylalanine, the CDR3 spans 14 amino acids. The read is trimmed to its CDR3 DNA, 42 bases read in frame from base 1. CDR1 MDHEN and CDR2 SYDVKM were looked up in the germline V gene. The data stem from a study of metastatic and nonmetastatic thyroid tumors (dated by TCRdb to the early 2020s). With respect to the entire study: The researchers compared repertoires between peripheral blood samples and tumor or nodule tissue samples from patients with malignant or benign thyroid disease.

What the work shows at the level of the full study, not this receptor alone: TCR beta diversity was reported as significantly higher in malignant tumors than in benign nodules, in both blood and tumor samples.

The chain couples TRBV28 to TRBJ2-5; the D gene could be TRBD1 or TRBD2, each one agreeing over 5 bases. This receptor was taken from a male donor with papillary thyroid cancer or a benign thyroid nodule (not recorded which). Some clones in this sample may be carry-over from other donors' samples. The sequencing input was adjacent normal tissue. The CDR3 region reads CASSFGDDEETQYF. The nucleotide sequence is given as TGTGCCAGCAGTTTCGGGGACGATGAGGAGACCCAGTACTTC.